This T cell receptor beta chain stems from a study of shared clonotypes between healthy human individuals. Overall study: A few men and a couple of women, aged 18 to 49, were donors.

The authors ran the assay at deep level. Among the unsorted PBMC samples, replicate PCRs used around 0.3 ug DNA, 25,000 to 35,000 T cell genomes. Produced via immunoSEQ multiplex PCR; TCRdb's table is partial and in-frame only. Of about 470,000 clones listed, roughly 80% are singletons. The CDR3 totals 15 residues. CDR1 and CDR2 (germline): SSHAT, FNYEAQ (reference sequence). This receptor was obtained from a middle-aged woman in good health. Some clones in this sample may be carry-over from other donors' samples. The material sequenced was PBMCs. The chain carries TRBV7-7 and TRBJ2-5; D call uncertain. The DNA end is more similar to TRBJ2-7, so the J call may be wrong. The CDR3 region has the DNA TGTGCCAGCAGCGTAGGGATAGCAGCTTCTTACGAGCAGTACTTC. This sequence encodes CASSVGIAASYEQYF.